What follows is one TCR beta chain and its context. Its antigen remains unidentified. This sample is drawn from a study of post-analysis software for immune sequencing data. Study information: Relapsing-remitting, secondary progressive and progressive-relapsing multiple sclerosis were all included among the disease courses.

The TCR beta cDNA libraries carried unique molecular identifiers. The authors obtained 400,000 to 600,000 cDNA molecules from around 1 to 9.1 million T cells. MiXCR, run by TCRdb on the PCR reads, gives a single entry per CDR3 protein. The sample lists around 700,000 distinct CDR3 sequences, approximately 60% seen once, with around 11% in the top ten. Overall study results and limits: About 5 TRBV segments (TRBV5-6, TRBV5-1 and TRBV20-1 among them) occurred more frequently in patients than in controls.

The V and J ends lost 3 bases and 8 bases respectively, with 12 bases between them. In germline, CDR1 is MNHEY, CDR2 SMNVEV (reference sequence). The CDR3 has 13 residues. This TCR was recovered from a girl aged 2-10 years with multiple sclerosis. Specimen: blood. This chain uses TRBV27 with TRBJ2-3, with D possibly TRBD2 on 6 matching bases. CDR3 DNA: TGTGCCAGCAGTTTCAGCGGGTTGGGTACGCAGTATTTT. Translation: CASSFSGLGTQYF.